Below are 10 T cell receptor beta chains sequenced from a single sample in a study of cytomegalovirus exposure and HLA in healthy donors. The PCR employed 60 Vbeta primers together with 13 Jbeta primers. Clones were sequenced by immunoSEQ multiplex PCR, and TCRdb holds only the in-frame ones, with some missing. This table holds about 120,000 clones, more than 80% found once. The specimen sequenced was PBMCs. All receptors come from a man in his forties in good health and CMV-seronegative.

This clone was recorded a few times. The J gene is TRBJ1-5, the V gene TRBV7-2; D perhaps matches TRBD1 (5 bases). The CDR3 has 13 residues. The V end lost 3 bases, the J end lost 7 bases, and 10 bases lay between the germline ends. Per germline, CDR1 SGHTA and CDR2 FQGNSA. CDR3 DNA sequence: TGTGCCAGCAGCTTTACAGGTTTGCAGCCCCAGCATTTT. Translating gives CASSFTGLQPQHF.

V is TRBV5-1 and J is TRBJ2-1, with TRBD2 identical over 11 bases. CDR3 length: 16 residues. V shed 0 bases and J 3 bases; nucleotides not matched to a gene: 2. Germline V CDR1 and CDR2: SGHRS, YFSETQ. CDR3: CASSLDLAGGYNEQFF. As DNA, the CDR3 is TGCGCCAGCAGCTTGGACCTAGCGGGGGGCTACAATGAGCAGTTCTTC. The full variable domain, in which reference TRBV5-1 and TRBJ2-1 provide the parts outside the CDR3, is KAGVTQTPRYLIKTRGQQVTLSCSPISGHRSVSWYQQTPGQGLQFLFEYFSETQRNKGNFPGRFSGRQFSNSRSEMNVSTLELGDSALYLCASSLDLAGGYNEQFFGPGTRLTVL.

The V and J genes are TRBV18 and TRBJ2-5; maybe TRBD2 (6 bases). The CDR3 spans 14 residues. V gave up 5 bases and J gave up 5 bases, with 15 bases separating them. The V gene's germline CDR1 is KGHSH and CDR2 LQKENI. Written as DNA, the CDR3 is TGTGCCAGCTCATACGGGAGCACCGGGGAGACCCAGTACTTC. Translation gives CASSYGSTGETQYF.

The genes are TRBV7-9 and TRBJ2-7, with 10 bases aligning to TRBD1. The length of the CDR3 is 14 residues. V trimming: 7 bases; J trimming: 2 bases; junction bases outside the gene matches: 5. The germline gives CDR1 SEHNR, CDR2 FQNEAQ (reference sequence). CDR3 in amino acids: CASTRTGGTYEQYF. The DNA for the CDR3 is TGTGCCAGCACTCGGACAGGGGGAACCTACGAGCAGTACTTC.

The chain carries TRBV27 and TRBJ1-1; D might be TRBD1 (5 bases). V lost 6 bases to trimming and J lost 4 bases, with 18 bases between them. The CDR3 is 15 residues long. CDR1 is MNHEY and CDR2 is SMNVEV in the germline V gene (reference sequence). The CDR3 sequence is CASRGLLRGRTEAFF. DNA for the CDR3: TGTGCCAGCAGGGGACTACTCCGCGGGCGCACTGAAGCTTTCTTT.

The J gene is TRBJ2-3, the V gene TRBV10-3, with 7 bases aligning to TRBD1. This CDR3 spans 15 amino acids. Germline CDR1 is ENHRY and CDR2 is SYGVKD. CDR3 loop: CAVALGGPSTDTQYF. The CDR3 nucleotides are TGTGCAGTAGCGTTAGGGGGCCCTAGCACAGATACGCAGTATTTT.

The chain uses TRBV18 and TRBJ2-7; D ambiguous. Germline CDR1 KGHSH, CDR2 LQKENI. This CDR3 region has 13 residues. Trimming shortened V by 2 bases and J by 5 bases, and 10 bases separated the two germline ends. The CDR3 sequence: CASSPRGTNEQYF. Here the CDR3 DNA reads TGTGCCAGCTCACCAAGAGGAACAAACGAGCAGTACTTC.

The chain recombines TRBV5-4 with TRBJ2-1; 9 bases fit TRBD1. V shed 3 bases and J 7 bases; nucleotides not matched to a gene: 5. This CDR3 has 14 residues. Germline-derived CDR1 and CDR2 are SGHNT and YYREEE (reference sequence). The CDR3 loop is CASSSGQGWNEQFF. In DNA, the CDR3 is TGTGCCAGCAGCTCGGGACAGGGATGGAATGAGCAGTTCTTC. Supplemented by reference TRBV5-4 and TRBJ2-1, the full variable domain reads ETGVTQSPTHLIKTRGQQVTLRCSSQSGHNTVSWYQQALGQGPQFIFQYYREEENGRGNFPPRFSGLQFPNYSSELNVNALELDDSALYLCASSSGQGWNEQFFGPGTRLTVL.

This clone has just a few counts. J is TRBJ1-2 and V is TRBV6-5; 8 bases line up with TRBD1. CDR3 length: 15 residues. The junction had 14 bases not matched to a gene; V was cut back by 8 bases and J by 6 bases. Germline-derived CDR1 and CDR2 are MNHEY and SVGAGI. The CDR3 sequence: CASVPTGGGRDGYTF. The CDR3 region has the DNA TGTGCCAGCGTACCCACAGGGGGGGGGAGGGATGGCTACACCTTC.

The gene calls are TRBV28 and TRBJ2-7; the match to TRBD2 covers 9 bases. Trimming removed 5 bases from V and 6 bases from J; junction bases left unmatched: 11. Germline V gene data show CDR1 as MDHEN and CDR2 as SYDVKM. The CDR3 consists of 15 residues. The CDR3 DNA is TGTGCCAGCAGTATCTCAGCGGGGGGCCGTCTCGAGCAGTACTTC. Translated: CASSISAGGRLEQYF.